This T cell receptor (beta chain) was captured by sequencing in a study of monozygotic twins with inflammatory bowel disease. General study findings and limits: Patients received differing immunosuppressive treatments, which may have added variability to their repertoires.

TCRdb re-analyzed the 5' RACE reads; it lists each CDR3 protein once, without DNA. With approximately 400,000 distinct CDR3 sequences in the sample, the ten largest clones hold more than 2%. Comment on this clonotype: Its matching antigen is unknown.

Sequencing was done on a sample of blood. The receptor comes from a human donor with ulcerative colitis or Crohn's disease, or a healthy co-twin of an affected twin (not recorded which).

CDR3 amino acids: CASSSGLAGWETQYF. V usage is TRBV7-2 and J usage is TRBJ2-5; as DNA is missing, the TRBD2 call by TCRdb cannot be tested. The germline CDR1 and CDR2 sequences are SGHTA and FQGNSA. The length of the CDR3 is 15 residues.